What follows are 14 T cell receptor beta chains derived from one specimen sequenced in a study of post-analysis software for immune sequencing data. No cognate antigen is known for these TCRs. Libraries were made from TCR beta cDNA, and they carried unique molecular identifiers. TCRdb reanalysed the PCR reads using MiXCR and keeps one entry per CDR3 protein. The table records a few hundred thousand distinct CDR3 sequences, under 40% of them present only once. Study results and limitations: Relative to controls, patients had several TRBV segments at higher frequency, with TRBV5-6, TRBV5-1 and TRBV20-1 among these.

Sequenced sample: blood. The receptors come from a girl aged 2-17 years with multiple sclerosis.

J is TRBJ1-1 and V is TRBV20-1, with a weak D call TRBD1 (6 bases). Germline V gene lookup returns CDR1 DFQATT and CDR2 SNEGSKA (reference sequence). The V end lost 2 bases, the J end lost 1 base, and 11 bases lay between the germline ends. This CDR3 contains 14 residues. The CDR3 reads CSARQGIGNTEAFF. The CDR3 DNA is TGCAGTGCTAGACAGGGGATCGGGAACACTGAAGCTTTCTTT.

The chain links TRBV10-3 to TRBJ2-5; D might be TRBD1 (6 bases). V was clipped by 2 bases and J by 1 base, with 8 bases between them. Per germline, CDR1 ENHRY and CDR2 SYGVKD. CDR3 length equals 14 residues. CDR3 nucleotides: TGTGCCATCAGTGAGACAGGGCTCCAAGAGACCCAGTACTTC. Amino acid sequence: CAISETGLQETQYF.

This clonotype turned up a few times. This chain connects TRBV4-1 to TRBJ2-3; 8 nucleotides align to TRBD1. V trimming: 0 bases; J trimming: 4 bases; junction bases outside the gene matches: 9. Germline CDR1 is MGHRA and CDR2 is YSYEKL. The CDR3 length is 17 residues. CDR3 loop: CASSQDGEPGGADTQYF. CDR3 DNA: TGCGCCAGCAGCCAAGATGGTGAGCCAGGGGGCGCAGATACGCAGTATTTT.

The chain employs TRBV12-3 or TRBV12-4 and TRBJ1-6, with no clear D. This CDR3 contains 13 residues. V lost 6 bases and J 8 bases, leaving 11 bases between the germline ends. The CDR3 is CASSQPGDSPLHF. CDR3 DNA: TGTGCCAGCAGCCAGCCTGGGGATTCACCCCTCCACTTT.

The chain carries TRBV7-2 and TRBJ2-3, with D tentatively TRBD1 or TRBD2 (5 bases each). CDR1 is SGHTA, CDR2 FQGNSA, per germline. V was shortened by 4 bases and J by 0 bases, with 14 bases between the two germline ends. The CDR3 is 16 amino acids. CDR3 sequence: CASSSVRGASTDTQYF. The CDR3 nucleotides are TGTGCCAGCAGCTCGGTTCGGGGCGCTAGCACAGATACGCAGTATTTT.

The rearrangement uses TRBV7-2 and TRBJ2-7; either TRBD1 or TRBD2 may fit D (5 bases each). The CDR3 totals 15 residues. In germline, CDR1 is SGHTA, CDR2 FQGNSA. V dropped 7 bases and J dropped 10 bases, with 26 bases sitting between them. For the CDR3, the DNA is TGTGCCAGCACCCAAGTCAGCCCCGGGACGTCAACCCAGTACTTC. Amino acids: CASTQVSPGTSTQYF.

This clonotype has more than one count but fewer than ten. The CDR3 loop reads CSNLGGAETQYF. The CDR3 DNA reads as TGCAGCAACCTAGGGGGTGCGGAGACCCAGTACTTC. The gene calls are TRBV29-1 and TRBJ2-7; weak D call: TRBD1 (6 bases). The last part of the DNA fits TRBJ2-5 better; the J call may be wrong. CDR1 is SQVTM, CDR2 ANQGSEA, per germline. This CDR3 is built from 12 residues.

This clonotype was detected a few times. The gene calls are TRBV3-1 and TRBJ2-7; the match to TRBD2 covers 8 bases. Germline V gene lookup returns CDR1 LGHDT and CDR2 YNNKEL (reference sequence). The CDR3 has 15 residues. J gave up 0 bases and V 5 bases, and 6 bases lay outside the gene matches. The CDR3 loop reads CASSNSGGLSYEQYF. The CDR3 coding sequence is TGTGCCAGCAGCAACAGCGGGGGCCTCTCCTACGAGCAGTACTTC.

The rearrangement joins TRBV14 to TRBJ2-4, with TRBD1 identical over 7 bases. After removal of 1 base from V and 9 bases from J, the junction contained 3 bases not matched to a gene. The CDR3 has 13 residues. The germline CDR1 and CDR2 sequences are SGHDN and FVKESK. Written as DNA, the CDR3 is TGTGCCAGCAGCCAAGGACAGGGTACCATTCAGTACTTC. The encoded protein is CASSQGQGTIQYF.

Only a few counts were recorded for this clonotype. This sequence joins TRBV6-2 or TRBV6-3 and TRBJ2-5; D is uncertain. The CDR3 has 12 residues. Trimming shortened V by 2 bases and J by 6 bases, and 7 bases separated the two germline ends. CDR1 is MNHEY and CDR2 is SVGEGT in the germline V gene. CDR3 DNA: TGTGCCAGCAGTTACGTCGCACAGACCCAGTACTTC. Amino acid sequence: CASSYVAQTQYF.

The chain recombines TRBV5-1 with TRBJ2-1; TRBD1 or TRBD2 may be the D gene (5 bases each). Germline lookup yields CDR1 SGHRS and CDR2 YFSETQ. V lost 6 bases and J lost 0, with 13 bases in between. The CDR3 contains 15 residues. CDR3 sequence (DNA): TGCGCCAGCATAAGGGACGGAAGCTCCTACAATGAGCAGTTCTTC. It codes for CASIRDGSSYNEQFF.

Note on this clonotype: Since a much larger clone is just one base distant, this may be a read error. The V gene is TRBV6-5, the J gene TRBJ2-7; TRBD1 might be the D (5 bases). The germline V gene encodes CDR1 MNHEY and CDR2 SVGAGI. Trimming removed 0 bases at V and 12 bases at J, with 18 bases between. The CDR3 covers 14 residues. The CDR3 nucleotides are TGTGCCAGCAGTTACTCTAGGGGTCAAGAGACCCGGTACTTC. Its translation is CASSYSRGQETRYF.

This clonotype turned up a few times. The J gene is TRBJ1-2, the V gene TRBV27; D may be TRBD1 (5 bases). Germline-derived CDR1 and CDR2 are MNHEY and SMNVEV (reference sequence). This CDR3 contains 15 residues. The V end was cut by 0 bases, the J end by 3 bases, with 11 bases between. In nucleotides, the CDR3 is TGTGCCAGCAGTTTATCCCCCGGGACGGACTATGGCTACACCTTC. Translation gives CASSLSPGTDYGYTF.

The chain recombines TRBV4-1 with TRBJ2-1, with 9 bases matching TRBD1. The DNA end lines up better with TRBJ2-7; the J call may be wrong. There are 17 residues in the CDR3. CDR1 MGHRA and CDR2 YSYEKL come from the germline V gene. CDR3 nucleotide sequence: TGCGCCAGCAGCCAAGCTAGGTTGGGACAGGGTTACAATGAGCAGTACTTC. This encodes CASSQARLGQGYNEQYF.